Presented here are 4 T cell receptor beta chains from one specimen sequenced in a study of cytomegalovirus exposure and HLA in healthy donors (TCRdb year 2017). Libraries came from the immunoSEQ multiplex PCR assay. A mixture of 60 forward primers for TCR Vbeta segments and 13 reverse primers for TCR Jbeta segments was used in the multiplex PCR. TCRdb took this table from immuneACCESS and kept in-frame rearrangements with V and J called. Such tables lack part of the clones; where checked against another copy, unresolved V genes explain under half of the gap, and the rest is unexplained. Here the sample has approximately 170,000 clones; almost 75% occur a single time. 3% to 3.5% of the sample rests with the top ten. The source material was PBMCs. The source of these receptors is a woman aged 30 to 39 in good health and CMV-seropositive.

A few counts support this clone. The CDR3 bases are TGCGCCAGCAGTGAGAACTGGGGCGTTGAGCAGTTCTTC. It codes for CASSENWGVEQFF. The genes are TRBV10-1 and TRBJ2-1; D might be TRBD1 (5 bases). This CDR3 comprises 13 residues. Trimming took off 2 bases at V and 9 bases at J, with 11 bases between the two ends. Germline values: CDR1 WNHNN, CDR2 SYGVQD (reference sequence).

The chain has TRBV7-2 and TRBJ2-3, with 10 nucleotides matching TRBD2. Per the germline V gene, CDR1 is SGHTA and CDR2 is FQGNSA. CDR3 size: 16 residues. V lost 6 bases to trimming and J lost 3 bases; unmatched junction nucleotides: 9. The CDR3: CASRHGAGGPTDTQYF. The CDR3 DNA reads as TGTGCCAGCAGGCATGGAGCGGGAGGGCCGACAGATACGCAGTATTTT. The whole variable domain, remainder taken from reference TRBV7-2 and TRBJ2-3, is GAGVSQSPSNKVTEKGKDVELRCDPISGHTALYWYRQSLGQGLEFLIYFQGNSAPDKSGLPSDRFSAERTGGSVSTLTIQRTQQEDSAVYLCASRHGAGGPTDTQYFGPGTRLTVL.

The gene calls are TRBV6-5 and TRBJ2-7; possible D gene TRBD2, 6 bases. The CDR3 is 15 amino acids. Trimming took 0 bases from V and 2 from J, leaving 11 bases between them. In germline, CDR1 is MNHEY, CDR2 SVGAGI. The CDR3 is CASSYSSGSPYEQYF. Written as DNA, the CDR3 is TGTGCCAGCAGTTACTCTAGCGGATCACCCTACGAGCAGTACTTC.

The rearrangement uses TRBV19 and TRBJ1-2; tentatively, D is TRBD1 (6 bases). V dropped 7 bases and J dropped 1 base, with 16 bases sitting between them. CDR1 and CDR2 (germline): LNHDA, SQIVND (reference sequence). This CDR3 comprises 15 residues. The CDR3 loop reads CASKVGTGSNYGYTF. The CDR3 nucleotides read TGTGCCAGTAAGGTTGGAACAGGGAGTAACTATGGCTACACCTTC. The full variable domain, rest sourced from reference TRBV19 and TRBJ1-2, is DGGITQSPKYLFRKEGQNVTLSCEQNLNHDAMYWYRQDPGQGLRLIYYSQIVNDFQKGDIAEGYSVSREKKESFPLTVTSAQKNPTAFYLCASKVGTGSNYGYTFGSGTRLTVV.